The rows below give T cell receptor beta chains drawn from one sample of a study of blood T cell repertoires in COVID-19. Clones were read by immunoSEQ multiplex PCR, and TCRdb kept only the in-frame ones, dropping some. The table lists 100,000 or so clones, 80% to 95% of them singletons. Material: peripheral blood. The source is a middle-aged man with active COVID-19. CDR3s include the opening cysteine and the closing phenylalanine or tryptophan. A D gene is named only where the DNA matches it firmly. Not every row has a clone size; where given, it reads once, few, many or a size class.

clone size: -; V gene: TRBV29-1; CDR3 length: 14; D gene: TRBD2; J gene: TRBJ2-2; CDR3 protein: CSVSGREDTGELFF
clone size: -; V gene: TRBV15; CDR3 length: 14; D gene: -; J gene: TRBJ1-2; CDR3 protein: CATSRDTGDRGYTF
clone size: -; V gene: TRBV6-6; CDR3 length: 16; D gene: TRBD2; J gene: TRBJ2-7; CDR3 protein: CASSYIAGGRSYEQYF
clone size: -; V gene: TRBV7-9; CDR3 length: 13; D gene: TRBD1; J gene: TRBJ2-7; CDR3 protein: CASSKGDRVWQYF
clone size: -; V gene: TRBV15; CDR3 length: 17; D gene: TRBD2; J gene: TRBJ2-1; CDR3 protein: CATIRKQGAGGPDEQFF
clone size: -; V gene: TRBV7-3; CDR3 length: 15; D gene: -; J gene: TRBJ1-1; CDR3 protein: CASSLTDSPNTEAFF
clone size: once; V gene: TRBV18; CDR3 length: 13; D gene: -; J gene: TRBJ1-3; CDR3 protein: CASSPDRGNTIYF
clone size: -; V gene: TRBV28; CDR3 length: 13; D gene: TRBD1; J gene: TRBJ2-5; CDR3 protein: CASRGQGGQTQYF
clone size: -; V gene: TRBV5-1; CDR3 length: 15; D gene: TRBD1; J gene: TRBJ1-5; CDR3 protein: CASSLVPGQEEPQHF
clone size: -; V gene: TRBV11-1; CDR3 length: 15; D gene: TRBD2; J gene: TRBJ2-2; CDR3 protein: CASSSGGVITGELFF
clone size: -; V gene: TRBV5-1; CDR3 length: 13; D gene: TRBD1; J gene: TRBJ1-2; CDR3 protein: CASSPTGDDGYTF
clone size: -; V gene: TRBV5-5; CDR3 length: 14; D gene: -; J gene: TRBJ1-1; CDR3 protein: CASSFFPGYTEAFF
clone size: -; V gene: TRBV11-2; CDR3 length: 13; D gene: -; J gene: TRBJ1-5; CDR3 protein: CASSLDRYQPQHF
clone size: -; V gene: TRBV28; CDR3 length: 16; D gene: -; J gene: TRBJ2-1; CDR3 protein: CASSTGGVASYNEQFF
clone size: -; V gene: TRBV27; CDR3 length: 13; D gene: -; J gene: TRBJ2-2; CDR3 protein: CASRTTHPGELFF
clone size: once; V gene: TRBV19; CDR3 length: 13; D gene: TRBD1; J gene: TRBJ1-1; CDR3 protein: CASSIQGVTEAFF